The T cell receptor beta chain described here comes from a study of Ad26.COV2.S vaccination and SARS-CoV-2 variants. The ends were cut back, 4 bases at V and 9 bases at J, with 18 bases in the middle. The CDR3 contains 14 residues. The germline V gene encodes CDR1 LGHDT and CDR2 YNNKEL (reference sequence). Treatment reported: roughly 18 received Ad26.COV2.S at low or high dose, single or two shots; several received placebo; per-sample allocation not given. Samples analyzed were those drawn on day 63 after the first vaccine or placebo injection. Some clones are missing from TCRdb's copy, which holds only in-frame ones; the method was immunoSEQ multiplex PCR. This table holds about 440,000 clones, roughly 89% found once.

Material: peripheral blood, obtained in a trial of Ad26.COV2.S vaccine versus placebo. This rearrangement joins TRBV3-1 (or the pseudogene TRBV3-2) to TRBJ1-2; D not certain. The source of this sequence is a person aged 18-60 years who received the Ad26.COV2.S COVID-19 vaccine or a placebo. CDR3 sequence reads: CASSPKRTGLSYTF. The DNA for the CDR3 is TGTGCCAGCAGCCCGAAAAGAACGGGCTTGAGCTACACCTTC.